This entry describes one TCR beta chain. These data come from a study of T cell changes during pregnancy in multiple sclerosis. Sequenced by immunoSEQ multiplex PCR; TCRdb stores in-frame clones only, minus some. The sample includes more than 60,000 clones, roughly 90% seen only once; the top ten take 0.29%. V shed 6 bases and J 3 bases; nucleotides not matched to a gene: 5. Per germline, CDR1 MNHEY and CDR2 SVGAGI. This CDR3 is 15 amino acids long. This receptor was obtained from a female donor in good health, enrolled as a control in a pregnancy study. J is TRBJ2-1 and V is TRBV6-5, with TRBD2 matching over 10 bases. The specimen comprised CD4+ T cells from peripheral blood mononuclear cells, sampled in the third trimester of pregnancy. The DNA of the CDR3 is TGTGCCAGCAGAATAGCGGGGGGCCTCTACAATGAGCAGTTCTTC. It is translated as CASRIAGGLYNEQFF.